This passage covers 25 T cell receptor beta chains from one sample sequenced in a study of cytomegalovirus exposure and HLA in healthy donors. PCR involved 60 Vbeta and 13 Jbeta primers. Using immunoSEQ multiplex PCR, the repertoire was profiled, and TCRdb retains in-frame clones only, with some absent. Seen here are some 140,000 clones, around 85% observed once, and the top ten hold approximately 6.4%. Sequencing used PBMCs. The receptors here all came from a woman in her 30s in good health and CMV-seropositive.

The rearrangement joins TRBV2 to TRBJ2-1; possibly TRBD2 for D (6 bases). Per germline, CDR1 SNHLY and CDR2 FYNNEI. Trimming took off 6 bases at V and 0 bases at J, with 18 bases between the two ends. The CDR3 totals 17 residues. The CDR3 sequence is CASRRAVGAGSYNEQFF. CDR3 bases: TGTGCCAGCAGAAGGGCCGTGGGAGCGGGCTCCTACAATGAGCAGTTCTTC.

The gene calls are TRBV5-1 and TRBJ2-3; 8 bases are a match to TRBD2. J lost 4 bases, V lost 7 bases, and 8 bases had no gene match. CDR3 length: 14 residues. Germline CDR1 SGHRS, CDR2 YFSETQ. In nucleotides, the CDR3 is TGCGCCAGCTACTTCGGGGGGGCGTCAGATACGCAGTATTTT. This translates into CASYFGGASDTQYF.

The chain recombines TRBV5-1 with TRBJ1-2, with no clear D. This CDR3 has 14 residues. Germline assignment: CDR1 SGHRS and CDR2 YFSETQ. The V end lost 0 bases, the J end lost 8 bases, and 14 bases lay between the germline ends. The CDR3 bases are TGCGCCAGCAGCTTGGCCCATCCAATTCAAGGCTACACCTTC. The encoded protein is CASSLAHPIQGYTF.

V and J are TRBV29-1 and TRBJ2-1; no clear D gene. V lost 7 bases and J lost 6, with 13 bases in between. The CDR3 contains 12 residues. Germline V gene lookup returns CDR1 SQVTM and CDR2 ANQGSEA. CDR3 sequence (DNA): TGCAGCGCCCAGGTAGTAAGCAATGAGCAGTTCTTC. The encoded protein is CSAQVVSNEQFF.

The chain has TRBV28 and TRBJ1-5; D might be TRBD1 (6 bases). Germline CDR1 is MDHEN and CDR2 is SYDVKM. Trimming took off 6 bases at V and 10 bases at J, with 16 bases between the two ends. The CDR3 is 13 amino acids. The CDR3 is CASRIGQSRPQHF. The CDR3 DNA reads TGTGCCAGCAGGATAGGACAGTCCCGTCCCCAGCATTTT.

V usage is TRBV9 and J usage is TRBJ1-3; perhaps TRBD1 as D (5 bases). Per germline, CDR1 SGDLS and CDR2 YYNGEE. This CDR3 has 16 amino acids. With 2 bases removed from V and 0 bases from J, the gap between germline ends came to 12 bases. The CDR3 DNA sequence: TGTGCCAGCAGCGTCCAAGACAGCGCCTCTGGAAACACCATATATTTT. Amino acid sequence: CASSVQDSASGNTIYF. The variable domain in full, completed from reference TRBV9 and TRBJ1-3, reads DSGVTQTPKHLITATGQRVTLRCSPRSGDLSVYWYQQSLDQGLQFLIQYYNGEERAKGNILERFSAQQFPDLHSELNLSSLELGDSALYFCASSVQDSASGNTIYFGEGSWLTVV.

The rearrangement uses TRBV27 and TRBJ1-2, with TRBD1 matching over 7 bases. Germline trimming cut 5 bases from V and 3 bases from J; bases unmatched to any gene: 12. Germline assignment: CDR1 MNHEY and CDR2 SMNVEV (reference sequence). CDR3 length: 16 amino acids. CDR3 coding DNA: TGTGCCAGCAGTCCTAGCACAGGGGTACTTTACTATGGCTACACCTTC. It codes for CASSPSTGVLYYGYTF.

V usage is TRBV6-1 and J usage is TRBJ2-7, with D possibly being TRBD2 (5 bases). CDR3 length equals 14 residues. V lost 6 bases and J 5 bases, leaving 17 bases between the germline ends. Germline V gives CDR1 MNHNS, CDR2 SASEGT. The CDR3 spells CASSEDSLQDEQYF. CDR3 bases: TGTGCCAGCAGCGAGGACTCCCTCCAGGACGAGCAGTACTTC.

The chain employs TRBV6-1 and TRBJ2-4; 10 nucleotides agree with TRBD2. CDR3 length: 14 amino acids. Germline-derived CDR1 and CDR2 are MNHNS and SASEGT. V trimming: 7 bases; J trimming: 8 bases; junction bases outside the gene matches: 8. CDR3 in DNA: TGTGCCAGCACCCTAACTAGCGGGGTTGACATTCAGTACTTC. Its protein product is CASTLTSGVDIQYF.

This sequence joins TRBV19 and TRBJ2-1, with a possible D match to TRBD2 (6 bases). This CDR3 has 16 amino acids. Trimming shortened V by 5 bases and J by 0 bases, and 14 bases separated the two germline ends. Per germline, CDR1 LNHDA and CDR2 SQIVND (reference sequence). The CDR3 DNA reads TGTGCCAGTAGTTGGGCTAGCGTCAGCTCCTACAATGAGCAGTTCTTC. Translation: CASSWASVSSYNEQFF.

CDR3 amino acids: CASSSNEETQYF. In nucleotides, the CDR3 is TGTGCCAGCAGCTCCAATGAAGAGACCCAGTACTTC. The J gene is TRBJ2-5, the V gene TRBV7-3; D unclear. The V and J ends lost 4 bases and 3 bases respectively, with 6 bases between them. The CDR3 runs 12 residues. Germline V gene sequence: CDR1 SGHTA, CDR2 FQGTGA. The entire variable domain, with the rest obtained from reference TRBV7-3 and TRBJ2-5, is as follows: GAGVSQTPSNKVTEKGKYVELRCDPISGHTALYWYRQSLGQGPEFLIYFQGTGAADDSGLPNDRFFAVRPEGSVSTLKIQRTERGDSAVYLCASSSNEETQYFGPGTRLLVL.

This chain uses TRBV4-1 with TRBJ1-1, with D tentatively TRBD1 (5 bases). In germline, CDR1 is MGHRA, CDR2 YSYEKL. CDR3 length equals 15 residues. The V end lost 3 bases, the J end lost 1 base, and 12 bases lay between the germline ends. The CDR3 region is CASSHTDSSNTEAFF. CDR3 nucleotides: TGCGCCAGCAGCCACACTGACAGCTCGAACACTGAAGCTTTCTTT.

The V gene is TRBV19, the J gene TRBJ1-1; a possible D gene is TRBD1 (6 bases). From germline, CDR1 is LNHDA and CDR2 SQIVND (reference sequence). V shed 4 bases and J shed 3 bases, with 18 bases lying between them. This CDR3 region has 16 residues. CDR3: CASSRLSQGGYTEAFF. CDR3 bases: TGTGCCAGTAGTAGGTTATCACAGGGCGGGTACACTGAAGCTTTCTTT. The full variable domain, with the rest looked up from reference TRBV19 and TRBJ1-1, is DGGITQSPKYLFRKEGQNVTLSCEQNLNHDAMYWYRQDPGQGLRLIYYSQIVNDFQKGDIAEGYSVSREKKESFPLTVTSAQKNPTAFYLCASSRLSQGGYTEAFFGQGTRLTVV.

V and J are TRBV7-9 and TRBJ2-1; D might be TRBD1 (5 bases). V lost 5 bases and J lost 10, with 15 bases in between. Germline loops: CDR1 SEHNR, CDR2 FQNEAQ (reference sequence). The CDR3 is made up of 13 amino acids. The CDR3 nucleotides read TGTGCCAGCAGCACTCAGGGTGCGAGCGAGCAGTTCTTC. Residues: CASSTQGASEQFF.

CDR3 coding DNA: TGTGCCAGCAGCAAATCGACAGGGACACCCAGGAAAGGCTACACCTTC. Translating it yields CASSKSTGTPRKGYTF. The genes are TRBV21-1 and TRBJ1-2; no DNA check was done on the table's D call, TRBD1. TRBV21-1 is termed a pseudogene. There are 16 residues in the CDR3.

The chain links TRBV30 to TRBJ1-4; TRBD1 aligns across 9 bases. This CDR3 spans 14 amino acids. The J segment lost 8 bases and the V segment lost 7 bases, leaving 11 bases of the junction unmatched. Germline V lookup: CDR1 GTSNPN, CDR2 SVGIG (reference sequence). CDR3 DNA sequence: TGTGCCTACCACAGGGGGCGAGCCCCCGAAAAACTGTTTTTT. Its translation is CAYHRGRAPEKLFF. The variable domain in full, with the rest retrieved from reference TRBV30 and TRBJ1-4, is SQTIHQWPATLVQPVGSPLSLECTVEGTSNPNLYWYRQAAGRGLQLLFYSVGIGQISSEVPQNLSASRPQDRQFILSSKKLLLSDSGFYLCAYHRGRAPEKLFFGSGTQLSVL.

This chain connects TRBV9 to TRBJ1-4; a weak D match, TRBD1 (5 bases). CDR1 and CDR2 (germline): SGDLS, YYNGEE. The length of the CDR3 is 15 residues. V was pared by 3 bases and J by 7 bases, with 16 bases between. The CDR3, as DNA: TGTGCCAGCAGCGCCCTCAGCGGGGGGAGTGAAAAACTGTTTTTT. Amino acid sequence: CASSALSGGSEKLFF.

The chain combines TRBV28 with TRBJ1-2, with a possible D match to TRBD1 (6 bases). Germline V gene data show CDR1 as MDHEN and CDR2 as SYDVKM. Between the trimmed V and J ends, which lost 5 bases and 6 bases, there was a span of 13 bases. This CDR3 is built from 13 residues. The CDR3 DNA reads as TGTGCCAGCAGTGTCCCACAGGGAGATGGCTACACCTTC. This codes for CASSVPQGDGYTF.

The gene calls are TRBV30 and TRBJ1-4, with a tentative D call TRBD1 (5 bases). V was cut by 0 bases and J by 5 bases, with 19 bases left in between. The CDR3 covers 17 residues. From germline, CDR1 is GTSNPN and CDR2 SVGIG (reference sequence). The CDR3 DNA is TGTGCCTGGAGTGTAGGAGATATGCTAGGGGTGAATGAAAAACTGTTTTTT. Protein: CAWSVGDMLGVNEKLFF.

The chain uses TRBV5-1 and TRBJ2-7, with 7 bases fitting TRBD1. The V segment lost 4 bases and the J segment 6 bases; nucleotides outside the gene matches: 7. Germline V lookup: CDR1 SGHRS, CDR2 YFSETQ. This CDR3 has 13 amino acids. CDR3 nucleotide sequence: TGCGCCAGCAGCGGAGGACAGGAGAGCGAGCAGTACTTC. This translates into CASSGGQESEQYF. Drawing the rest from reference TRBV5-1 and TRBJ2-7, the complete variable domain is KAGVTQTPRYLIKTRGQQVTLSCSPISGHRSVSWYQQTPGQGLQFLFEYFSETQRNKGNFPGRFSGRQFSNSRSEMNVSTLELGDSALYLCASSGGQESEQYFGPGTRLTVT.

This clone showed up just a few times. CDR3 sequence (DNA): TGTGCCAGCAGCCAGGGGGCCAATAATGAAAAACTGTTTTTT. Amino acid sequence: CASSQGANNEKLFF. The chain links TRBV2 to TRBJ1-4, with 8 bases that match TRBD1. V shed 6 bases and J 4 bases; nucleotides not matched to a gene: 4. Germline CDR1 reads SNHLY; CDR2 reads FYNNEI. The CDR3 consists of 14 residues.

The V call is TRBV6-4, the J call TRBJ1-1; D unclear. CDR1 and CDR2 from the germline V gene are MRHNA and SNTAGT. V lost 6 bases and J 1 base, leaving 12 bases between the germline ends. The length of the CDR3 is 14 residues. CDR3 DNA: TGTGCCAGCAGACTTACAGTCGGGAACACTGAAGCTTTCTTT. It specifies CASRLTVGNTEAFF.

The chain employs TRBV2 and TRBJ1-2; TRBD1 matches at 7 bases. The CDR3 covers 13 residues. The J segment lost 8 bases and the V segment lost 5 bases, leaving 8 bases of the junction unmatched. Germline V CDR1 and CDR2: SNHLY, FYNNEI. The CDR3 here is CASSRDRAGGYTF. The CDR3 DNA reads as TGTGCCAGCAGTCGTGACAGGGCCGGAGGCTACACCTTC.

This clone was detected a few times. The rearrangement uses TRBV6-4 and TRBJ2-1; TRBD2 aligns across 10 bases. Per the germline V gene, CDR1 is MRHNA and CDR2 is SNTAGT. The CDR3 has 14 amino acids. Unmatched junction bases numbered 0, after V lost 3 bases and J lost 4 bases. This CDR3 reads CASSEAGGYNEQFF. The CDR3 bases are TGTGCCAGCAGTGAAGCGGGGGGGTACAATGAGCAGTTCTTC.

J is TRBJ1-2 and V is TRBV23-1; no clear D. TRBV23-1 is recorded as an ORF, its role being uncertain. The CDR3 totals 13 residues. CDR3 residues: CAPGSSVGYGYTF. CDR3 coding DNA: TGCGCTCCCGGGAGTAGTGTAGGATATGGCTACACCTTC.